These 21 T cell receptor beta chains were all obtained from the same sample, sequenced in a study of T cells after posttransplantation cyclophosphamide. Cyclophosphamide on days +3 and +4 followed busulfan-fludarabine conditioning and a marrow graft. Using immunoSEQ multiplex PCR, the repertoire was profiled, and TCRdb retains in-frame clones only, with some absent. The sample holds around 10,000 clones, roughly nine tenths seen once. Specimen: CD4+ T cells sorted from PBMCs, collected after allogeneic stem cell transplant with posttransplant cyclophosphamide. The receptor source for this set is a male patient younger than 45 who received an allogeneic stem cell transplant from a related donor, was CMV-positive, and had acute GVHD only. Some T cells may be graft donor cells.

The chain recombines TRBV6-4 with TRBJ2-5; 11 bases are a match to TRBD1. CDR1 is MRHNA and CDR2 is SNTAGT in the germline V gene. The V and J ends lost 0 bases and 2 bases, in that order; junction bases with no gene match: 2. CDR3 length: 16 residues. DNA for the CDR3: TGTGCCAGCAGTGACTCGGGGGACAGGGGGCAAGAGACCCAGTACTTC. Its protein product is CASSDSGDRGQETQYF.

This clone occurred once. V gene TRBV15 combines with J gene TRBJ1-3; no firm D call. The CDR3 extends over 15 amino acids. Germline values: CDR1 LNHNV, CDR2 YYDKDF (reference sequence). V gave up 1 base and J gave up 0 bases, with 7 bases separating them. The CDR3, as DNA: TGTGCCACCAGCAGAGGCGGTACCTCTGGAAACACCATATATTTT. Amino acid sequence: CATSRGGTSGNTIYF.

V and J are TRBV15 and TRBJ1-6; maybe TRBD1 (5 bases). V lost 3 bases to trimming and J lost 5 bases, with 11 bases between them. The CDR3 is 15 amino acids. CDR1 and CDR2 (germline): LNHNV, YYDKDF (reference sequence). The DNA for the CDR3 is TGTGCCACCAGCAGCGAGGCAGGGAATAATTCACCCCTCCACTTT. It encodes CATSSEAGNNSPLHF.

In this sample, this clone turned up once. The chain has TRBV2 and TRBJ2-3; tentatively, D is TRBD1 (5 bases). Trimming pared 8 bases from V and 4 bases from J, leaving 16 bases between. Germline V lookup: CDR1 SNHLY, CDR2 FYNNEI. The CDR3 length is 14 residues. CDR3 in amino acids: CASQGLGTADTQYF. In DNA, the CDR3 is TGTGCCAGCCAGGGATTGGGTACGGCAGATACGCAGTATTTT.

The rearrangement uses TRBV6-1 and TRBJ2-3; 9 bases map to TRBD2. Germline CDR1 and CDR2: MNHNS and SASEGT. The J segment lost 2 bases and the V segment lost 4 bases, leaving 4 bases of the junction unmatched. The CDR3 has 15 residues. CDR3 in amino acids: CASSGLAGITDTQYF. The CDR3 bases are TGTGCCAGCAGTGGGCTAGCGGGGATCACAGATACGCAGTATTTT.

Details on this clone: Other DNA sequences of this sample code for an identical CDR3. The gene calls are TRBV5-1 and TRBJ2-5; D unclear. The CDR3 extends over 11 amino acids. Trimming shortened V by 4 bases and J by 2 bases, and 3 bases separated the two germline ends. The germline V gene has CDR1 SGHRS and CDR2 YFSETQ. CDR3 region: CASSLQETQYF. CDR3 sequence (DNA): TGCGCCAGCAGCCTACAAGAGACCCAGTACTTC.

The rearrangement uses TRBV21-1 and TRBJ2-4; no check of the table's D call, TRBD2, against the DNA was made. TRBV21-1 is assigned pseudogene status. CDR3 length: 15 amino acids. CDR3 in amino acids: CASSRGGVAKNIQYF. The CDR3 nucleotides are TGTGCCAGCAGCAGGGGGGGGGTAGCCAAAAACATTCAGTACTTC.

The rearrangement links TRBV10-3 to TRBJ2-1; TRBD2 aligns across 8 bases. This CDR3 region has 15 residues. From germline, CDR1 is ENHRY and CDR2 SYGVKD. V dropped 8 bases and J dropped 0; count of bases not matched to a gene: 6. In DNA form, the CDR3 reads TGTGCCATCGCCGGGGGGGCCAGCTCCTACAATGAGCAGTTCTTC. It encodes CAIAGGASSYNEQFF.

J is TRBJ1-6 and V is TRBV5-1, with D perhaps matching TRBD1 (6 bases). The CDR3 loop spans 17 amino acids. Germline V CDR1 and CDR2: SGHRS, YFSETQ. V was trimmed by 3 bases and J by 9 bases, leaving 22 bases between them. This CDR3 reads CASSSSPGESISSPLHF. CDR3 coding DNA: TGCGCCAGCAGCTCTTCCCCAGGGGAGAGTATTAGTTCACCCCTCCACTTT.

The gene calls are TRBV19 and TRBJ1-5; 10 nucleotides line up with TRBD1. V was clipped by 3 bases and J by 5 bases; unmatched bases: 4. Germline values: CDR1 LNHDA, CDR2 SQIVND (reference sequence). This CDR3 comprises 15 residues. The CDR3 DNA follows: TGTGCCAGTAGTATCGAAGGGACAGGGGATCAGCCCCAGCATTTT. It translates to CASSIEGTGDQPQHF.

This chain connects TRBV7-3 to TRBJ2-2, with 7 bases fitting TRBD1. The V and J ends lost 6 bases and 0 bases, in that order; junction bases with no gene match: 4. The CDR3 loop spans 15 amino acids. In germline, CDR1 is SGHTA, CDR2 FQGTGA. CDR3: CASSSGTANTGELFF. The CDR3 DNA reads as TGTGCCAGCAGTTCCGGGACAGCGAACACCGGGGAGCTGTTTTTT. The full variable domain, in which reference TRBV7-3 and TRBJ2-2 provide the parts outside the CDR3, is GAGVSQTPSNKVTEKGKYVELRCDPISGHTALYWYRQSLGQGPEFLIYFQGTGAADDSGLPNDRFFAVRPEGSVSTLKIQRTERGDSAVYLCASSSGTANTGELFFGEGSRLTVL.

This sequence joins TRBV10-3 and TRBJ1-1; D not resolved. The germline V gene encodes CDR1 ENHRY and CDR2 SYGVKD. The V gene lost 3 bases and the J gene lost 7 bases, with 9 bases spanning the gap. The CDR3 has 12 amino acids. The CDR3 sequence is CAISDGIVEAFF. The CDR3 coding sequence is TGTGCCATCAGTGATGGTATAGTTGAAGCTTTCTTT.

V gene TRBV7-2 combines with J gene TRBJ2-3; 8 nucleotides match TRBD2. The ends lost 1 base at V and 6 bases at J; junction bases unmatched: 9. This CDR3 spans 16 amino acids. Germline V CDR1 and CDR2: SGHTA, FQGNSA. The CDR3 DNA sequence: TGTGCCAGCAGCTTAGATGGCGGGGGGCTAGGGGATACGCAGTATTTT. Amino acids: CASSLDGGGLGDTQYF.

The chain couples TRBV9 to TRBJ2-2; the match to TRBD1 covers 8 bases. This CDR3 is 17 amino acids long. The J segment lost 6 bases and the V segment lost 4 bases, leaving 14 bases of the junction unmatched. Looked up from germline, CDR1 is SGDLS and CDR2 is YYNGEE. CDR3 nucleotide sequence: TGTGCCAGCAGCCCCATATTCGGACAGGGAATTTCCGGGGAGCTGTTTTTT. Protein product: CASSPIFGQGISGELFF.

The rearrangement links TRBV4-1 to TRBJ2-5; a possible D gene is TRBD1 (5 bases). This CDR3 contains 14 residues. Germline CDR1 and CDR2: MGHRA and YSYEKL. The ends were cut back, 1 base at V and 5 bases at J, with 11 bases in the middle. The CDR3 DNA follows: TGCGCCAGCAGCCAAGCTAGGACAAGCGAGACCCAGTACTTC. It specifies CASSQARTSETQYF.

This clone was seen a handful of times. The chain uses TRBV6-6 and TRBJ1-3, with no clear D. CDR3 length equals 13 residues. Trimming cost V 0 bases and J 7 bases, with 7 bases left between them. The germline V gene encodes CDR1 MNHNY and CDR2 SVGAGI (reference sequence). Written as DNA, the CDR3 is TGTGCCAGCAGTTACTCGAGCTCGAACACCATATATTTT. Translating it yields CASSYSSSNTIYF.

V and J are TRBV19 and TRBJ2-1, with a weak D call TRBD1 (6 bases). The germline CDR1 and CDR2 sequences are LNHDA and SQIVND (reference sequence). Trimming left V 1 base short and J 6 bases short, with 16 bases between. The CDR3 totals 16 residues. The chain's CDR3 is CASSIGGRVGGNEQFF. CDR3 in DNA: TGTGCCAGTAGTATAGGAGGCAGGGTAGGGGGCAATGAGCAGTTCTTC.

In the case of this clone: Relative to the germline gene, one junction end is altered; a read error may explain this. The rearrangement links TRBV19 to TRBJ1-4, with D unresolved. The CDR3 runs 11 residues. CDR1 is LNHDA and CDR2 is SQIVND in the germline V gene (reference sequence). The CDR3 protein is CASSTNEKLFF. The CDR3 DNA sequence: TGTGCCAGTAGTACTAACGAAAAACTGTTTTTT.

This clone was recorded only once. The chain employs TRBV28 and TRBJ1-5; unclear D gene. V lost 2 bases, J lost 9 bases, and 8 bases lay in between. The germline V gene encodes CDR1 MDHEN and CDR2 SYDVKM. This CDR3 spans 12 amino acids. The CDR3 DNA reads as TGTGCCAGCAGTTTAACTACCGGGCCCCAGCATTTT. Amino acids: CASSLTTGPQHF.

The chain carries TRBV5-5 and TRBJ1-2; 7 bases align to TRBD1. Germline CDR1 is SGHKS and CDR2 is YYEKEE (reference sequence). V was pared by 3 bases and J by 1 base, with 6 bases of the junction left unmatched. The CDR3 spans 15 residues. CDR3 residues: CASSSDRTLNYGYTF. The CDR3 bases are TGTGCCAGCAGCTCGGACAGGACTCTTAACTATGGCTACACCTTC.

The chain recombines TRBV4-2 with TRBJ2-3; D may be TRBD2 (6 bases). Germline CDR1 LGHNA, CDR2 YNFKEQ. The CDR3 covers 15 residues. Trimming took off 2 bases at V and 4 bases at J, with 13 bases between the two ends. Here the CDR3 reads CASSQLTSVADTQYF. Here the CDR3 DNA reads TGTGCCAGCAGCCAACTGACTAGTGTAGCAGATACGCAGTATTTT.